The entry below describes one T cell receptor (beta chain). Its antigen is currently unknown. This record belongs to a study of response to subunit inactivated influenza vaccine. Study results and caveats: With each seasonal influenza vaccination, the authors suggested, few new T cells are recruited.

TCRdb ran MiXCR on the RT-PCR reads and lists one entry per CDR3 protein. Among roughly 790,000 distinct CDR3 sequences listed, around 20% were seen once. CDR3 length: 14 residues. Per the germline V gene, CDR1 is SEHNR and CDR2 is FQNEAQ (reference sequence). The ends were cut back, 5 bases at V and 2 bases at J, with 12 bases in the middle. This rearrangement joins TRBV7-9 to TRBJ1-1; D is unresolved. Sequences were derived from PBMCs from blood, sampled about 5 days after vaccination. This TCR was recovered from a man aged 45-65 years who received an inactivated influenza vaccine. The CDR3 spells CASSPSGRNTEAFF. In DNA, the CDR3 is TGTGCCAGCAGCCCGAGCGGACGAAACACTGAAGCTTTCTTT. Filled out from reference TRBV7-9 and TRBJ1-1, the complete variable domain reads DTGVSQNPRHKITKRGQNVTFRCDPISEHNRLYWYRQTLGQGPEFLTYFQNEAQLEKSRLLSDRFSAERPKGSFSTLEIQRTEQGDSAMYLCASSPSGRNTEAFFGQGTRLTVV.